This entry is about one TCR beta chain. In the authors' methods: Amplified reference gene primers provided the basis for estimating nucleated cell counts. The repertoire was sequenced with immunoSEQ multiplex PCR; TCRdb's copy has only in-frame clones and lacks some. Clonal size and the V and J genes are those of that table, whereas D and trimming came from the DNA. The data hold about 31,000 clones, with 80% to 90% observed a single time. V trimming: 4 bases; J trimming: 4 bases; junction bases outside the gene matches: 9. The CDR3 consists of 14 residues. Germline CDR1 reads SQVTM; CDR2 reads ANQGSEA. The data originate from a study of blood T cell repertoires in COVID-19. About the study: The United States, Italy and Spain supplied acute and convalescent COVID-19 samples.

Sequenced sample: peripheral blood. The receptor comes from a woman aged 40 to 50 with active or convalescent COVID-19. The J gene is TRBJ2-7, the V gene TRBV29-1; 8 bases are a match to TRBD1. The CDR3, as DNA: TGCAGCGTTGGAGGGAGACAGGGGAAGTACGAGCAGTACTTC. Protein: CSVGGRQGKYEQYF.